This T cell receptor (beta chain) is drawn from a study of blood T cell repertoires in COVID-19. Study context: From the United States, Italy and Spain came samples of acute and convalescent COVID-19. The analysed material was cDNA or gDNA that came from T cells, B-cell-depleted T cells, or PBMCs.

The Seattle site enrolled patients during active infection and followed them longitudinally. With 5 bases clipped from V and 0 bases from J, the junction kept 8 bases outside the gene matches. CDR1 is MDHEN, CDR2 SYDVKM, per germline. The CDR3 length is 18 residues. Authors' analysis steps: Amplification with reference gene primers provided the estimates of nucleated cell counts. Sequenced by immunoSEQ multiplex PCR; TCRdb stores in-frame clones only, minus some. V and J calls and clone size are those listed in that table; D and trimming were worked out from the DNA. This repertoire shows approximately 270,000 clones, about 86% found once; its top ten account for 15% to 18%.

The genes are TRBV28 and TRBJ2-3, with 13 bases aligning to TRBD2. The clonotype originates from a person between 65 and 79 years old with COVID-19, enrolled during active disease. The sample taken for sequencing was peripheral blood. As DNA, the CDR3 is TGTGCCAGCAGTAGGGGGGGGACTAGCGGGACTAGCACAGATACGCAGTATTTT. Translated, it gives CASSRGGTSGTSTDTQYF.